This T cell receptor beta chain was identified during a study of blood T cell repertoires in COVID-19. The overall study: The study drew acute and convalescent COVID-19 samples from the United States, Italy and Spain.

V dropped 4 bases and J dropped 7 bases, with 8 bases sitting between them. The CDR3 extends over 13 amino acids. CDR1 is SGHNT, CDR2 YENEEA, per germline. Seattle patient enrollment occurred during active infection, with longitudinal follow-up thereafter. Clones were read by immunoSEQ multiplex PCR, and TCRdb kept only the in-frame ones, dropping some. The sample carries 65,000 to 90,000 clones, 75% to 90% recorded once. This receptor was obtained from a man of 80 years or more with COVID-19, enrolled during active disease. The chain recombines TRBV11-3 with TRBJ1-6; D is unclear. Source material: peripheral blood. CDR3 sequence reads: CASSSRWNSPLHF. DNA of the CDR3: TGTGCCAGCAGCTCCCGGTGGAATTCACCCCTCCACTTT.